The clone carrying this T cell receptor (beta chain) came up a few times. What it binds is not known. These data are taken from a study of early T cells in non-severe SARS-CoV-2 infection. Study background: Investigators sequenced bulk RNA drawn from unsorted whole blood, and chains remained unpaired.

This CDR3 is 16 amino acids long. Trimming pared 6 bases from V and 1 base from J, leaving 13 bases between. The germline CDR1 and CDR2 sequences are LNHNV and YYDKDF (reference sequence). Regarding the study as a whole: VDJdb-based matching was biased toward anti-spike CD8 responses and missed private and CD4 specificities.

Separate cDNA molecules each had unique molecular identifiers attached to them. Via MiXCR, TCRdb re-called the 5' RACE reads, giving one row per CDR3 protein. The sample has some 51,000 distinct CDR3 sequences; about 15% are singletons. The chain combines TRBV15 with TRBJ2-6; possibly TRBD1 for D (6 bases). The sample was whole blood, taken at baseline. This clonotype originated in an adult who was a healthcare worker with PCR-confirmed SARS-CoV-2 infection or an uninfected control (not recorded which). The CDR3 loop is CATSPFRGSGANVLTF. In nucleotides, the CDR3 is TGTGCCACCAGTCCCTTTAGGGGGTCTGGGGCCAACGTCCTGACTTTC. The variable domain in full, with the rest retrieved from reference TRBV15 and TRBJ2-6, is DAMVIQNPRYQVTQFGKPVTLSCSQTLNHNVMYWYQQKSSQAPKLLFHYYDKDFNNEADTPDNFQSRRPNTSFCFLDIRSPGLGDTAMYLCATSPFRGSGANVLTFGAGSRLTVL.